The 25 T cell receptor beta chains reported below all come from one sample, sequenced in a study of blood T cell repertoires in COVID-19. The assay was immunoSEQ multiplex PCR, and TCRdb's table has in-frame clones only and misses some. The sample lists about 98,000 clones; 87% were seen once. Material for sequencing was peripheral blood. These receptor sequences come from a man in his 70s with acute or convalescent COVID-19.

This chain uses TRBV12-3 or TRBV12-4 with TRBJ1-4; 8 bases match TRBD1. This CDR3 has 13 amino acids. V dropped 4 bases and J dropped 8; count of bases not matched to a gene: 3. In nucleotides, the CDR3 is TGTGCCAGCAGTTGGAGACAGGGGGAAAAACTGTTTTTT. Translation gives CASSWRQGEKLFF.

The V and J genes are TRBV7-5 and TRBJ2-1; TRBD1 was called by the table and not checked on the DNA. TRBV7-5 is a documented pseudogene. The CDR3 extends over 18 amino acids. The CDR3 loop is CVRSPPGQGIISYNEQFF. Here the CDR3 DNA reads TGTGTCAGAAGCCCGCCGGGACAGGGCATTATATCCTACAATGAGCAGTTCTTC.

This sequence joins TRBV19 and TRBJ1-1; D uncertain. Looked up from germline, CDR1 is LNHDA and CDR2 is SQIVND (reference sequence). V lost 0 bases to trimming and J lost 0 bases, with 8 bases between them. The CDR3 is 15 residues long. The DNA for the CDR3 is TGTGCCAGTAGTATAGAGGGCAGAGTGAACACTGAAGCTTTCTTT. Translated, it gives CASSIEGRVNTEAFF.

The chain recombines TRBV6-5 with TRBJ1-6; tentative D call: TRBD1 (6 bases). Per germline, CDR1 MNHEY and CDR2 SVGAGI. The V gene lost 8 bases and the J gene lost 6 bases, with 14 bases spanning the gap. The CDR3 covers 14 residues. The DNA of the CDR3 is TGTGCCAGCCCAGGGAACAGGGCTAATTCACCCCTCCACTTT. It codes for CASPGNRANSPLHF.

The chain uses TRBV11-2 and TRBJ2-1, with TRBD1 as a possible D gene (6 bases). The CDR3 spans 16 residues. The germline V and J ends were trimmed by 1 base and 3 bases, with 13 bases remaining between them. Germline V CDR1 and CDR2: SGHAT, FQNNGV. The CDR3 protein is CASSLVRNRDYNEQFF. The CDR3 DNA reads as TGTGCCAGCAGCTTAGTTAGAAACAGGGACTACAATGAGCAGTTCTTC. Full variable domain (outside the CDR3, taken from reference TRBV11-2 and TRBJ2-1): EAGVAQSPRYKIIEKRQSVAFWCNPISGHATLYWYQQILGQGPKLLIQFQNNGVVDDSQLPKDRFSAERLKGVDSTLKIQPAKLEDSAVYLCASSLVRNRDYNEQFFGPGTRLTVL.

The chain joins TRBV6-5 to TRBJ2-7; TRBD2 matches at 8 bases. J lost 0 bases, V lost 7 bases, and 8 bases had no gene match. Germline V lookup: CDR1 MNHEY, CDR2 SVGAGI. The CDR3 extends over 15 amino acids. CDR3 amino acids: CASTTGRGASYEQYF. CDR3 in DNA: TGTGCCAGCACCACTGGGCGGGGGGCCTCCTACGAGCAGTACTTC.

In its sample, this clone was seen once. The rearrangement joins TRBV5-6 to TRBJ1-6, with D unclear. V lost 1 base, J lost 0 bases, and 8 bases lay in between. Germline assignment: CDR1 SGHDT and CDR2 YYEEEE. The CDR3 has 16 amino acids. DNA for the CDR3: TGTGCCAGCAGCTTGAACACAATCTCCTATAATTCACCCCTCCACTTT. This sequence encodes CASSLNTISYNSPLHF.

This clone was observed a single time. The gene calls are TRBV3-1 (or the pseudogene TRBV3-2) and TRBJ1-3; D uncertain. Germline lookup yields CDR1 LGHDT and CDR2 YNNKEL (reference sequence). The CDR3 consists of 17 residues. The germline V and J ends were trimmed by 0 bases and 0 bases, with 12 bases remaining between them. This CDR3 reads CASSQDRTALSGNTIYF. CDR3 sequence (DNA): TGTGCCAGCAGCCAAGATAGAACAGCACTCTCTGGAAACACCATATATTTT.

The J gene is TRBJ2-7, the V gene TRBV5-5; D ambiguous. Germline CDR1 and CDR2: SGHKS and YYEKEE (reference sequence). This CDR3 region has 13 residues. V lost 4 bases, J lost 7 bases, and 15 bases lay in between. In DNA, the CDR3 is TGTGCCAGCAGCCTCTCGTTTTCTCGGGAGCAGTACGTC. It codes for CASSLSFSREQYV.

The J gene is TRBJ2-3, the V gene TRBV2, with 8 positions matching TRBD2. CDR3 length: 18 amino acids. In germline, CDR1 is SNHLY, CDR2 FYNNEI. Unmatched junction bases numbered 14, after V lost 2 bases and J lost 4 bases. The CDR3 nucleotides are TGTGCCAGCAGTGAAACCCCCCCTTGGGCGGGGGGTTCAGATACGCAGTATTTT. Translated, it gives CASSETPPWAGGSDTQYF.

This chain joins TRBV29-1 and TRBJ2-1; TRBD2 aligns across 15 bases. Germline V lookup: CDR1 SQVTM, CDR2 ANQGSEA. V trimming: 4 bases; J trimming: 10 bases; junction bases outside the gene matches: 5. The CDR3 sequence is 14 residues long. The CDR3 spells CSVGWTSGGGEQFF. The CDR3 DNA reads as TGCAGCGTTGGGTGGACTAGCGGGGGGGGAGAGCAGTTCTTC.

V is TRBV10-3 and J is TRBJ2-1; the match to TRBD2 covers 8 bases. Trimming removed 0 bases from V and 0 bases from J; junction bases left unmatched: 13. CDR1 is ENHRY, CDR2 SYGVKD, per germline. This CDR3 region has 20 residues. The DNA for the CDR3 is TGTGCCATCAGTGAGTCACCAAATAGGAGCGGGGGACTCTCCTACAATGAGCAGTTCTTC. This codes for CAISESPNRSGGLSYNEQFF.

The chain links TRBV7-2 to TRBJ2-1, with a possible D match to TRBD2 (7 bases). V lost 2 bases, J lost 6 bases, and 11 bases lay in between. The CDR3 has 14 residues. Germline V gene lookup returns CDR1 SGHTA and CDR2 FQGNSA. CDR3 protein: CASSLFGGPNEQFF. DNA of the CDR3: TGTGCCAGCAGCTTATTCGGGGGGCCCAATGAGCAGTTCTTC.

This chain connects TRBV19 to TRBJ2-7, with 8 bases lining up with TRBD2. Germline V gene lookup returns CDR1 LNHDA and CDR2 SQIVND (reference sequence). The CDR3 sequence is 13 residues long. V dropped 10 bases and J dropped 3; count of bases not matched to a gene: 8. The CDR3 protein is CATTAGEGYEQYF. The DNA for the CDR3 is TGTGCCACCACAGCGGGGGAGGGCTACGAGCAGTACTTC.

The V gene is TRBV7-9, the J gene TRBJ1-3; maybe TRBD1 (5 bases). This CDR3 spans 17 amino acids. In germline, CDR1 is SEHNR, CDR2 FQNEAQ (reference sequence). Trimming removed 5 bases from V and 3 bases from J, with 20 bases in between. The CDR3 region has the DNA TGTGCCAGCAGCATTCAGGGTTGGGTCCGAGGTGGAAACACCATATATTTT. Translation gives CASSIQGWVRGGNTIYF.

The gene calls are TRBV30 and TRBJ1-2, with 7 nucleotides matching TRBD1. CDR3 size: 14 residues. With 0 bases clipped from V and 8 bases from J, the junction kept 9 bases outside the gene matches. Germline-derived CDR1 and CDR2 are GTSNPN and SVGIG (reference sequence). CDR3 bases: TGTGCCTGGAGTGTACATGGGACAGTCGGAGGCTACACCTTC. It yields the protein CAWSVHGTVGGYTF.

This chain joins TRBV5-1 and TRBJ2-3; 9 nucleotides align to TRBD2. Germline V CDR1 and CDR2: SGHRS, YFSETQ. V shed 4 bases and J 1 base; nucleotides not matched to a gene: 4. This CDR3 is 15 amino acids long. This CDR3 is CASSIAGDRTDTQYF. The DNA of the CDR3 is TGCGCCAGCAGCATAGCGGGGGACCGCACAGATACGCAGTATTTT.

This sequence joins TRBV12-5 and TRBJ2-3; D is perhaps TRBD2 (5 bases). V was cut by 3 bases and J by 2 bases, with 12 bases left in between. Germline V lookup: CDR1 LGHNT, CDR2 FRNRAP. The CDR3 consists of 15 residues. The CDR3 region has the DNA TGTGCTAGTGGTTTAAGCCGGACTTTCACAGATACGCAGTATTTT. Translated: CASGLSRTFTDTQYF.

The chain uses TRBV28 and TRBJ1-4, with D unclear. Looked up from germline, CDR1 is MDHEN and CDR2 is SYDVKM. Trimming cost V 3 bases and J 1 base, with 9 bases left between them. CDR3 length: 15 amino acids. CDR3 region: CASSFPGGTNEKLFF. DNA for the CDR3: TGTGCCAGCAGTTTCCCCGGCGGAACTAATGAAAAACTGTTTTTT.

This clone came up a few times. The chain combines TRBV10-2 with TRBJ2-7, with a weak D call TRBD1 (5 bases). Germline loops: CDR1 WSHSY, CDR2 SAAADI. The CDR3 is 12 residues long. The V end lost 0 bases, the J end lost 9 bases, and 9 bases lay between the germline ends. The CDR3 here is CASSESGDLQYF. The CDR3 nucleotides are TGCGCCAGCAGTGAGTCAGGGGATCTGCAGTACTTC.

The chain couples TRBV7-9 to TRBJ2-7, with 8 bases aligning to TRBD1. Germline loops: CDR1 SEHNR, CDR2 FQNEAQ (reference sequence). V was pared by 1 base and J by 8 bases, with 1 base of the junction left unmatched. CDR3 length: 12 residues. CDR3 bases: TGTGCCAGCAGCTTAGACAGGGGGAAGCAGTACGTC. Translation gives CASSLDRGKQYV.

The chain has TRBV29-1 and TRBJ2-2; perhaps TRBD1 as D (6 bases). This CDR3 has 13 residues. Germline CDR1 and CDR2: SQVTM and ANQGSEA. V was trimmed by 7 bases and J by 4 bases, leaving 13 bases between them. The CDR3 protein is CSASGTPTGELFF. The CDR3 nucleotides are TGCAGCGCATCCGGGACACCCACCGGGGAGCTGTTTTTT.

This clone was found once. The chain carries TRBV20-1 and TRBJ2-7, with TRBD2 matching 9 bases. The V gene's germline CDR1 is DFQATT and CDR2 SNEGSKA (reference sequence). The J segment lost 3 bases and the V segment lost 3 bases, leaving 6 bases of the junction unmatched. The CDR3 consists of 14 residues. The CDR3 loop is CSASTGTSRYEQYF. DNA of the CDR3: TGCAGTGCTAGTACCGGGACTAGCCGCTACGAGCAGTACTTC.

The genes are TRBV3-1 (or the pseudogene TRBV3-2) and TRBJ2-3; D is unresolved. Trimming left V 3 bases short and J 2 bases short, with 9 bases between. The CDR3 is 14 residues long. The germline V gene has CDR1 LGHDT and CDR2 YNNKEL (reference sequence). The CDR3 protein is CASSQVTDTDTQYF. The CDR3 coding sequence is TGTGCCAGCAGCCAGGTTACTGACACAGATACGCAGTATTTT.

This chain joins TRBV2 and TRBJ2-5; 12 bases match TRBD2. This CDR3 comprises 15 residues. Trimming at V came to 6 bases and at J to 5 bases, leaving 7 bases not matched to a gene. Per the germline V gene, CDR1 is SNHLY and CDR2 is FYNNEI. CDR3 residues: CASRASGGDGETQYF. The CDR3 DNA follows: TGTGCCAGCAGGGCTAGCGGGGGGGACGGGGAGACCCAGTACTTC.